The 13 T cell receptor beta chains below come from one sample, sequenced in a study of human T cells and chemical hapten exposure. MiXCR, run by TCRdb on the RACE reads, gives a single entry per CDR3 protein. The sample shows about 110,000 distinct CDR3 sequences, roughly a tenth of them seen only once. Described time point: patch test 2, 6 weeks after DPC sensitization. The treatment was: therapeutic diphenylcyclopropenone sensitization with weekly scalp DPC. This material consisted of whole blood, taken in connection with sensitization to the hapten diphenylcyclopropenone (DPC). These receptors were taken from a woman between 35 and 50 years old with alopecia areata. Some clones in this sample may be carry-over from other donors' samples.

This clonotype was observed a handful of times. J is TRBJ2-5 and V is TRBV6-1, with D perhaps TRBD2 (6 bases). There are 16 residues in the CDR3. The germline V and J ends were trimmed by 5 bases and 1 base, with 17 bases remaining between them. From germline, CDR1 is MNHNS and CDR2 SASEGT. CDR3 loop: CASSIGLRSGQETQYF. The CDR3 region has the DNA TGTGCCAGCAGTATCGGACTAAGATCAGGCCAAGAGACCCAGTACTTC.

This clonotype was found a few times. This chain joins TRBV19 and TRBJ1-4; D gene ambiguous. Trimming stripped 5 bases from V and 4 bases from J, with 14 bases between. The CDR3 runs 15 residues. The germline V gene encodes CDR1 LNHDA and CDR2 SQIVND (reference sequence). CDR3 in amino acids: CASSPQGPYNEKLFF. The DNA for the CDR3 is TGTGCCAGTAGTCCTCAAGGGCCCTATAATGAAAAACTGTTTTTT.

This clonotype turned up a few times. CDR3 DNA sequence: TGTGCCAGCAGGCCGGTCCCCTATAATTCACCCCTCCACTTT. It specifies CASRPVPYNSPLHF. This rearrangement joins TRBV27 to TRBJ1-6; D remains unclear. Germline CDR1 MNHEY, CDR2 SMNVEV (reference sequence). The CDR3 consists of 14 residues. V shed 6 bases and J shed 2 bases, with 8 bases lying between them.

Many counts were recorded for this clonotype. This chain joins TRBV7-9 and TRBJ2-3; the D gene is possibly TRBD2 (6 bases). The germline V gene has CDR1 SEHNR and CDR2 FQNEAQ (reference sequence). Trimming removed 10 bases at V and 2 bases at J, with 13 bases between. CDR3 length: 13 amino acids. The CDR3 reads CATELAPTDTQYF. CDR3 DNA: TGTGCCACCGAACTAGCACCCACAGATACGCAGTATTTT. Filled out from reference TRBV7-9 and TRBJ2-3, the complete variable domain reads DTGVSQNPRHKITKRGQNVTFRCDPISEHNRLYWYRQTLGQGPEFLTYFQNEAQLEKSRLLSDRFSAERPKGSFSTLEIQRTEQGDSAMYLCATELAPTDTQYFGPGTRLTVL.

The table lists this clonotype with many counts. The chain recombines TRBV27 with TRBJ1-2, with D tentatively TRBD1 (5 bases). V was cut by 4 bases and J by 4 bases, with 13 bases left in between. The CDR3 runs to 14 residues. Germline lookup yields CDR1 MNHEY and CDR2 SMNVEV (reference sequence). The CDR3 sequence is CASSSRDGAYGYTF. The CDR3 nucleotides are TGTGCCAGCAGTTCCCGGGACGGAGCCTATGGCTACACCTTC.

This clonotype has more than one count but fewer than ten. The CDR3, as DNA: TGCAGCGGGGCAACGGGCGGGGAAGGTGAGACCCAGTACTTC. Residues: CSGATGGEGETQYF. This chain joins TRBV29-1 and TRBJ2-5, with D maybe TRBD2 (6 bases). Trimming stripped 7 bases from V and 5 bases from J, with 20 bases between. CDR1 and CDR2 (germline): SQVTM, ANQGSEA. The CDR3 length is 14 residues.

This clonotype was counted between two and nine times. This chain links TRBV2 with TRBJ2-4; D gene unclear. From germline, CDR1 is SNHLY and CDR2 FYNNEI. V lost 1 base and J 0 bases, leaving 4 bases between the germline ends. The CDR3 spans 14 residues. This chain's CDR3 is CASSEGVAKNIQYF. As DNA, the CDR3 is TGTGCCAGCAGTGAAGGTGTAGCCAAAAACATTCAGTACTTC.

Many counts were recorded for this clonotype. This rearrangement joins TRBV27 to TRBJ2-5; 14 bases match TRBD2. CDR3 length: 16 amino acids. With V trimmed by 3 bases and J by 4 bases, 4 bases remained unmatched. The germline CDR1 and CDR2 sequences are MNHEY and SMNVEV (reference sequence). CDR3 loop: CASSFGTSGGRETQYF. CDR3 DNA sequence: TGTGCCAGCAGTTTCGGGACTAGCGGGGGAAGAGAGACCCAGTACTTC.

The table lists this clonotype with a few counts. V is TRBV7-9 and J is TRBJ1-1; D not certain. V was clipped by 1 base and J by 2 bases, with 5 bases between them. Germline V gene sequence: CDR1 SEHNR, CDR2 FQNEAQ (reference sequence). The CDR3 consists of 13 residues. The CDR3 protein is CASSLVENTEAFF. The CDR3 DNA reads as TGTGCCAGCAGCTTAGTGGAAAACACTGAAGCTTTCTTT.

This clonotype was counted many times. The genes are TRBV11-3 and TRBJ1-2, with unresolved D. V was shortened by 5 bases and J by 4 bases, with 11 bases between the two germline ends. Germline CDR1 and CDR2: SGHNT and YENEEA. The CDR3 is 13 amino acids. The CDR3 DNA follows: TGTGCCAGCAGCCAGGACGGGCGCTATGGCTACACCTTC. Translation: CASSQDGRYGYTF.

This clonotype has at least ten counts. V gene TRBV4-3 combines with J gene TRBJ2-7, with a tentative D call TRBD1 (7 bases). Deletions cut 0 bases from V and 2 bases from J, with 14 bases between. Germline V lookup: CDR1 LGHNA, CDR2 YSLEER. The CDR3 runs 16 residues. The CDR3 protein is CASSQERSGGPYEQYF. Written as DNA, the CDR3 is TGCGCCAGCAGCCAAGAGAGGTCAGGGGGGCCCTACGAGCAGTACTTC.

This clonotype was counted a few times. V and J are TRBV29-1 and TRBJ1-2; D is undetermined. V was cut by 2 bases and J by 5 bases, with 12 bases left in between. The CDR3 length is 13 residues. Looked up from germline, CDR1 is SQVTM and CDR2 is ANQGSEA. The CDR3 sequence: CSVESAGKYGYTF. For the CDR3, the DNA is TGCAGCGTTGAATCGGCGGGGAAATATGGCTACACCTTC.

This clonotype turned up a few times. This chain connects TRBV23-1 to TRBJ2-3, with TRBD1 identical over 10 bases. TRBV23-1 is classed as an ORF, of uncertain function. V lost 6 bases to trimming and J lost 0 bases; unmatched junction nucleotides: 15. The CDR3 spans 19 residues. DNA of the CDR3: TGCGCCAGCAGACGAACCCCCGGACAGGGGGACTCTAGCACAGATACGCAGTATTTT. Its translation is CASRRTPGQGDSSTDTQYF.